This T cell receptor beta chain was profiled in a study of vaccination effects on CD4 cells after COVID-19. Prior to sequencing, the ViraFEST assay stimulated PBMC with viral peptide pools, which expanded the antigen-specific CD4+ T cells. Culturing for about ten days preceded CD4+ T cell isolation. The vaccine given was either BNT162b2 or mRNA-1273, in two doses. This clone was detected a few times. Its antigen is unidentified. The protocol was immunoSEQ multiplex PCR, while the TCRdb copy is restricted to in-frame clones and leaves out a portion. The data show tens of thousands of clones, less than 80% seen once. The CDR3 runs 15 residues. V lost 4 bases to trimming and J lost 5 bases, with 17 bases between them. Looked up from germline, CDR1 is LGHNA and CDR2 is YNFKEQ.

The receptor comes from a human donor who received a COVID-19 vaccine. V and J are TRBV4-2 and TRBJ2-5, with D perhaps matching TRBD1 or TRBD2 (6 bases each). Sequencing was performed on CD4+ T cells from PBMCs cultured with HCoV-229E spike peptides, taken after COVID-19 vaccination. The CDR3 is CASSPGSGAGETQYF. The CDR3 DNA sequence: TGTGCCAGCAGCCCAGGTTCAGGGGCGGGGGAGACCCAGTACTTC.